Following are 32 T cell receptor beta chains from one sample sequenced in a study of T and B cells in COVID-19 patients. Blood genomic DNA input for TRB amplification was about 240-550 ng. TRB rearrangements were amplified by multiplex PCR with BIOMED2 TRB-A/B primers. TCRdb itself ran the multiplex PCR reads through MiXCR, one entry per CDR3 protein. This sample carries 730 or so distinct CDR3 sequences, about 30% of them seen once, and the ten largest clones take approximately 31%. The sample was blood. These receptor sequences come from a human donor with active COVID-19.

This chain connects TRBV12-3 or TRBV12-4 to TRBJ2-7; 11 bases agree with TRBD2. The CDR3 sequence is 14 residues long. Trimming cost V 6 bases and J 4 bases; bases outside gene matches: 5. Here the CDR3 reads CASRRASGGYEQYF. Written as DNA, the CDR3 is TGTGCCAGCAGGAGGGCTAGCGGGGGGTACGAGCAGTACTTC.

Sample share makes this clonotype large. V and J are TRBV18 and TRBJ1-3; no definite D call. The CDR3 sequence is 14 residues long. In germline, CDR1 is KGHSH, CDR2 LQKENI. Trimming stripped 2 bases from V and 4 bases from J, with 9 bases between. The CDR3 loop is CASSPEGGGNTIYF. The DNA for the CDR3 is TGTGCCAGCTCACCAGAGGGAGGCGGAAACACCATATATTTT.

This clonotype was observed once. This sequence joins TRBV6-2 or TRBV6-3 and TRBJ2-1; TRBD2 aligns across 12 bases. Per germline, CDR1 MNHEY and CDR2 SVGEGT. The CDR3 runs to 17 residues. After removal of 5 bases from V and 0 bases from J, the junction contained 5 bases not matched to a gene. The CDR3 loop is CASSLWTSGDSYNEQFF. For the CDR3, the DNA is TGTGCCAGCAGTCTCTGGACTAGCGGGGACTCCTACAATGAGCAGTTCTTC.

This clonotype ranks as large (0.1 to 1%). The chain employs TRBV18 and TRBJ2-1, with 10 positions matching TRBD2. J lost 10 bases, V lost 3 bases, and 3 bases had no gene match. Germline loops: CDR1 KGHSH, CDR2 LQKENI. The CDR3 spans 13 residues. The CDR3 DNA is TGTGCCAGCTCACCTTCACTAGCGGGAGAGCAGTTCTTC. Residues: CASSPSLAGEQFF.

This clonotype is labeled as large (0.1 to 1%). The CDR3 region has the DNA TGTGCCAGCAGCCAGGAAGGGGAAGCCTACGAGCAGTACTTC. Amino acids: CASSQEGEAYEQYF. J is TRBJ2-7 and V is TRBV13; possible D gene TRBD1, 5 bases. The CDR3 contains 14 residues. Trimming took off 5 bases at V and 2 bases at J, with 13 bases between the two ends. From germline, CDR1 is PRHDT and CDR2 FYEKMQ (reference sequence).

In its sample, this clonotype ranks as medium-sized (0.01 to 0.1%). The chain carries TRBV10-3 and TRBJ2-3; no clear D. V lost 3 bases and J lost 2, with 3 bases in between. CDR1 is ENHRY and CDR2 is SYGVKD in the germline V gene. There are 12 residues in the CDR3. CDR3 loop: CAISDITDTQYF. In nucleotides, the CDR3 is TGTGCCATCAGTGACATCACAGATACGCAGTATTTT.

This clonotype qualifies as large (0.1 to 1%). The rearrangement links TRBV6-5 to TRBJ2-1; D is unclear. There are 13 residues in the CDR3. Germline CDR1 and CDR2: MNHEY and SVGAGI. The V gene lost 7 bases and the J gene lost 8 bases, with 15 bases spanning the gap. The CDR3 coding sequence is TGTGCCAGCATAGGGCACGGGCTATATGAGCAGTTCTTC. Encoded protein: CASIGHGLYEQFF.

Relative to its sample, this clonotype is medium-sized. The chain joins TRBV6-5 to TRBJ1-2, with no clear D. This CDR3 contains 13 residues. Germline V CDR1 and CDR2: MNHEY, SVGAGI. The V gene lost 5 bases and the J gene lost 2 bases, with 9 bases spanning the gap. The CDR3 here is CASSVSWNYGYTF. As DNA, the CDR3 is TGTGCCAGCAGTGTATCGTGGAACTATGGCTACACCTTC.

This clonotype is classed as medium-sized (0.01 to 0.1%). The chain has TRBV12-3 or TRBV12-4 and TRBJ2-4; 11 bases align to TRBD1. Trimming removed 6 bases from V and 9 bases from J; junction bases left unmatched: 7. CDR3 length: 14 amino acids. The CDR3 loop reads CASSLGQGGGIQYF. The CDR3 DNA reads TGTGCCAGCAGCCTGGGACAGGGGGGGGGCATTCAGTACTTC.

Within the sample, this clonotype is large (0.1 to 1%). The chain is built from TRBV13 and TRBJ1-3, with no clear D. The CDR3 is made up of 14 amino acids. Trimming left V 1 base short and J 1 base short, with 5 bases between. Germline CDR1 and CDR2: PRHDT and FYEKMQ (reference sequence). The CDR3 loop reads CASSLEGSGNTIYF. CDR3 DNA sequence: TGTGCCAGCAGCTTAGAGGGATCTGGAAACACCATATATTTT.

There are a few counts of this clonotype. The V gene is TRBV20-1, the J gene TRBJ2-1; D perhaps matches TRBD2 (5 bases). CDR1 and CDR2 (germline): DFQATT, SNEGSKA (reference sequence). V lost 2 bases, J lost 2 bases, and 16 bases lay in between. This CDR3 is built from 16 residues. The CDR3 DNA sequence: TGCAGTGCTAGATCATCCGCGGGTGAAACCTACAATGAGCAGTTCTTC. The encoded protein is CSARSSAGETYNEQFF.

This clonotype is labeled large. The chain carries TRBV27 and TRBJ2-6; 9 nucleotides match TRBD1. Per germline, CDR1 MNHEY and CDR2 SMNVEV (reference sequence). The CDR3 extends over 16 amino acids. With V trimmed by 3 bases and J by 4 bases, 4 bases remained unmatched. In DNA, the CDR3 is TGTGCCAGCAGTTTCACAGGGGGCTACGGGGCCAACGTCCTGACTTTC. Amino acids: CASSFTGGYGANVLTF.

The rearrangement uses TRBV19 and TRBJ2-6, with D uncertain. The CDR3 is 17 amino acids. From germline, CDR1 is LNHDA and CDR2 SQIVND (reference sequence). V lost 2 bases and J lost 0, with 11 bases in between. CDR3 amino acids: CASSINYRCSGANVLTF. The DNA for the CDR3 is TGTGCCAGTAGTATAAACTATCGATGCTCTGGGGCCAACGTCCTGACTTTC.

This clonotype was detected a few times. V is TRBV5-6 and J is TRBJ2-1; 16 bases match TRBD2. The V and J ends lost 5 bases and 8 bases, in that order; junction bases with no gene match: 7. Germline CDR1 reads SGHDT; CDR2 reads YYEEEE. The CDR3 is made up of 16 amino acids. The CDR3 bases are TGTGCCAGCAGGCTGGGACTAGCGGGAGGGCCCGATGAGCAGTTCTTC. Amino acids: CASRLGLAGGPDEQFF. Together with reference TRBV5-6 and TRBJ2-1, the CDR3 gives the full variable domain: DAGVTQSPTHLIKTRGQQVTLRCSPKSGHDTVSWYQQALGQGPQFIFQYYEEEERQRGNFPDRFSGHQFPNYSSELNVNALLLGDSALYLCASRLGLAGGPDEQFFGPGTRLTVL.

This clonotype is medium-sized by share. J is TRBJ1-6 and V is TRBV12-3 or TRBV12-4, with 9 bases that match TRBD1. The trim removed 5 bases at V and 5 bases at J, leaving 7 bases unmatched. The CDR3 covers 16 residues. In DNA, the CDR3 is TGTGCCAGCAGTCCCCTGGACAGGGGCGATAATTCACCCCTCCACTTT. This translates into CASSPLDRGDNSPLHF.

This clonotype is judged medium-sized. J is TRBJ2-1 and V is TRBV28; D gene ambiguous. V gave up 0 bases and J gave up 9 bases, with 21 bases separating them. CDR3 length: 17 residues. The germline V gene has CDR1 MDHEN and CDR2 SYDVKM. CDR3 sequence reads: CASSLWTSGVGSGEQFF. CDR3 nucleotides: TGTGCCAGCAGTTTATGGACCTCAGGTGTGGGCTCCGGTGAGCAGTTCTTC.

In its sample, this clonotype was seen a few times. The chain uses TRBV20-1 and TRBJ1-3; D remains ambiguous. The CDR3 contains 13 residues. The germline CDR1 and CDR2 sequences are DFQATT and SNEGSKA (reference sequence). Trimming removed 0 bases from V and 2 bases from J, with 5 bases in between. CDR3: CSARDETGNTIYF. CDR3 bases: TGCAGTGCTAGAGACGAGACTGGAAACACCATATATTTT.

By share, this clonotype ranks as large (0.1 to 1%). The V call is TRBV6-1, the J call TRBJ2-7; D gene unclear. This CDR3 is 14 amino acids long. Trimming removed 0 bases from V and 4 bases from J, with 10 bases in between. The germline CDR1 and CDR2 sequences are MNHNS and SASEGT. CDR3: CASSEALGGYEQYF. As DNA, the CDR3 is TGTGCCAGCAGTGAAGCTCTAGGTGGATACGAGCAGTACTTC.

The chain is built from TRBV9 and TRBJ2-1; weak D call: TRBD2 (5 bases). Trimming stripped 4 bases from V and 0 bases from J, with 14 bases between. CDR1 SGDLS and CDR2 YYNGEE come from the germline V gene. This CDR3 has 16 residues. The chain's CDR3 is CASSHPSFSSYNEQFF. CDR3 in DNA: TGTGCCAGCAGCCATCCTAGCTTTAGCTCCTACAATGAGCAGTTCTTC.

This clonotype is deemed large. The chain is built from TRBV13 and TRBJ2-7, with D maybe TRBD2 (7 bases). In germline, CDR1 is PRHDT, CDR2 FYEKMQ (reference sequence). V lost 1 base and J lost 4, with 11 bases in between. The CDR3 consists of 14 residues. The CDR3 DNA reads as TGTGCCAGCAGCTTAGACGGGGGGCAATACGAGCAGTACTTC. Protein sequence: CASSLDGGQYEQYF.

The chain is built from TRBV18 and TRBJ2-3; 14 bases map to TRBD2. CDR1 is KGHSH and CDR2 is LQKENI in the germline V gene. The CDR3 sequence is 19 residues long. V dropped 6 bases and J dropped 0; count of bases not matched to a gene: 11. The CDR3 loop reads CASSPIPGLAGASTDTQYF. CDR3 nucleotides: TGTGCCAGCTCGCCAATACCGGGACTAGCGGGGGCTAGCACAGATACGCAGTATTTT.

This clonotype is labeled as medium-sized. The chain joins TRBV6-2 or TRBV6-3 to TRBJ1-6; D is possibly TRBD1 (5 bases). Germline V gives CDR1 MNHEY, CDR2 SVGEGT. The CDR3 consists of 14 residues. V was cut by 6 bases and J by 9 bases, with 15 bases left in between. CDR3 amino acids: CASSSPGGGSPLHF. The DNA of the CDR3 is TGTGCCAGCAGCTCCCCCGGCGGGGGTTCACCCCTCCACTTT.

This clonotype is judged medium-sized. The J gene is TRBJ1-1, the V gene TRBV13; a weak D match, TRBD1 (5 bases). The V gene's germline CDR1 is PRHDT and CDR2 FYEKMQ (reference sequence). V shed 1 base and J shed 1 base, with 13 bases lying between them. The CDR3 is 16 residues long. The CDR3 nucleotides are TGTGCCAGCAGCTTAGACATCGGGGGATGGAACACTGAAGCTTTCTTT. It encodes CASSLDIGGWNTEAFF. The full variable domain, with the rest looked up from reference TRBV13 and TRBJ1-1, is AAGVIQSPRHLIKEKRETATLKCYPIPRHDTVYWYQQGPGQDPQFLISFYEKMQSDKGSIPDRFSAQQFSDYHSELNMSSLELGDSALYFCASSLDIGGWNTEAFFGQGTRLTVV.

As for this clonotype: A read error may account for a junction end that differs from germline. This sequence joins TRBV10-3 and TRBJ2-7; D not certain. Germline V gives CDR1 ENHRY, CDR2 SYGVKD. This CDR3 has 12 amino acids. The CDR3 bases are TGCGCCAGCAGTGAATCCGGACGGGAGCAGTACTTC. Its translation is CASSESGREQYF.

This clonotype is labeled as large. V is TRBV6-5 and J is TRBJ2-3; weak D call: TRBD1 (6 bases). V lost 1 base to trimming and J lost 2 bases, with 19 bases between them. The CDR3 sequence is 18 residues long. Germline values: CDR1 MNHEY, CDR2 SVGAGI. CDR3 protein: CASSYLTPSQGFTDTQYF. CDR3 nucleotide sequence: TGTGCCAGCAGTTACTTAACTCCCTCGCAGGGGTTCACAGATACGCAGTATTTT.

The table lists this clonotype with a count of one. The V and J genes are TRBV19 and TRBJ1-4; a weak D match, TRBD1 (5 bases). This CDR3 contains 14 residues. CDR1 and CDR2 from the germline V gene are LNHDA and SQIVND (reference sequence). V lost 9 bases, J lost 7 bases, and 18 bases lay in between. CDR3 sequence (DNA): TGTGCCAGCCAACGGGGCAGGGTCGGTGAAAAACTGTTTTTT. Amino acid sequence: CASQRGRVGEKLFF.

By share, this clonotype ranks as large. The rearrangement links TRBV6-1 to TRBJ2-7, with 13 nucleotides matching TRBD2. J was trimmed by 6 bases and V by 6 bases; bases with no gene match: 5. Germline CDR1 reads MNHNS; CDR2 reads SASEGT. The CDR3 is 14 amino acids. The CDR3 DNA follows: TGTGCCAGCAGACTAGCGGGAGGGCCGGGCGAGCAGTACTTC. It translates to CASRLAGGPGEQYF.

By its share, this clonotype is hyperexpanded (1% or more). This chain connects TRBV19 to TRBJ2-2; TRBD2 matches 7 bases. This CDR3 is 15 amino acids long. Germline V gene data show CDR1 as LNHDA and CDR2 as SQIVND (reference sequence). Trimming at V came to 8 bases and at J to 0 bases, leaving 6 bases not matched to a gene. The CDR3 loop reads CASFAGLTNTGELFF. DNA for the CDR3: TGTGCCAGTTTCGCGGGACTAACGAACACCGGGGAGCTGTTTTTT.

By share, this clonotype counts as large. The chain's CDR3 is CASSYSHRGNQPQHF. CDR3 coding DNA: TGTGCCAGCAGTTACTCGCACAGAGGCAATCAGCCCCAGCATTTT. The chain is built from TRBV6-5 and TRBJ1-5; D remains unclear. Germline lookup yields CDR1 MNHEY and CDR2 SVGAGI. The V gene lost 0 bases and the J gene lost 2 bases, with 8 bases spanning the gap. The CDR3 length is 15 residues.

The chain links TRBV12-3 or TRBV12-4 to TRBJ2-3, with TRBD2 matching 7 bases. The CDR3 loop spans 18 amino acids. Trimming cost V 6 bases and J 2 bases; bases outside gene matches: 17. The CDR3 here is CASSRMPGGDVATDTQYF. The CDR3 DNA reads TGTGCCAGCAGCCGCATGCCTGGGGGGGACGTAGCCACAGATACGCAGTATTTT.

The CDR3 spells CSARDPQGVGNSPLHF. In DNA form, the CDR3 reads TGCAGTGCTAGAGATCCACAGGGGGTCGGAAATTCACCCCTCCACTTT. The V gene is TRBV20-1, the J gene TRBJ1-6; 8 positions match TRBD1. This CDR3 contains 16 residues. V was clipped by 0 bases and J by 7 bases; unmatched bases: 8. CDR1 and CDR2 from the germline V gene are DFQATT and SNEGSKA (reference sequence).

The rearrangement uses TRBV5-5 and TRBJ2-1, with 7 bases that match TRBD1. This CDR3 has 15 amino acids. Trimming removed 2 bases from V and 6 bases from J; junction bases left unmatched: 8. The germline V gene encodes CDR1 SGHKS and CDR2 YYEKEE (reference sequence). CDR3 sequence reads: CASSFGVAGGNEQFF. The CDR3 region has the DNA TGTGCCAGCAGCTTCGGGGTGGCAGGGGGCAATGAGCAGTTCTTC.